The clone carrying this T cell receptor beta chain was observed many times. Its antigen is unidentified. The sample comes from a study of cytomegalovirus exposure and HLA in healthy donors. General study results and limits: According to an earlier analysis, most TCR beta V segments yielded productive rearrangements about 90% or about 30% of the time.

A multiplex PCR was run with 60 Vbeta primers and 13 Jbeta primers. TCRdb's copy holds only in-frame clones and misses some; the assay was immunoSEQ multiplex PCR. There are about 110,000 clones in the sample; just under 70% occur only once, and approximately 5.5% lies in the top ten. This CDR3 comprises 13 residues. V lost 6 bases to trimming and J lost 4 bases, with 12 bases between them. Per the germline V gene, CDR1 is ENHRY and CDR2 is SYGVKD. The sequence was obtained from a woman in her 70s in good health and CMV-seropositive. The chain recombines TRBV10-3 with TRBJ1-1, with TRBD1 as a possible D gene (6 bases). The sample consisted of PBMCs. CDR3: CAISPQGTTEAFF. Written as DNA, the CDR3 is TGTGCCATCAGCCCTCAGGGGACCACTGAAGCTTTCTTT.